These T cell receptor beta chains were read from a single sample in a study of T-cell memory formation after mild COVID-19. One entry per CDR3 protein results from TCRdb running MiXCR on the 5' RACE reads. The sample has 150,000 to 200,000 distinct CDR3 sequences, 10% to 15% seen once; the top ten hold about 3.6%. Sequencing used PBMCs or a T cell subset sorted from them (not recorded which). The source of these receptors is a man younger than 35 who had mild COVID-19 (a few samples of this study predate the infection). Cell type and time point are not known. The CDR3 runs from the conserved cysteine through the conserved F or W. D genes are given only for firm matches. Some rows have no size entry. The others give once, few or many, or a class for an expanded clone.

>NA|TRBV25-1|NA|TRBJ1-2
CASSDIISNYGYTF
TGTGCCAGCAGTGATATTATCTCTAACTATGGCTACACCTTC
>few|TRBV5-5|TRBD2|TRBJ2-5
CASSLYSGGETQYF
TGTGCCAGCAGCCTCTATAGCGGGGGAGAGACCCAGTACTTC
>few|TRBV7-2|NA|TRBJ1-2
CASSALRGQVDYGYTF
TGTGCCAGCAGCGCCCTTAGGGGACAAGTCGACTATGGCTACACCTTC
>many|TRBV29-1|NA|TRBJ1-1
CSVEVGGMNTEAFF
TGCAGCGTTGAAGTCGGGGGCATGAACACTGAAGCTTTCTTT
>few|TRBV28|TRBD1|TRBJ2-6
CASSLWTGFFGANVLTF
TGTGCCAGCAGTTTATGGACAGGGTTTTTTGGGGCCAACGTCCTGACTTTC
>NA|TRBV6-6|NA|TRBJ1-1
CASSSHAGNTEAFF
TGTGCCAGCAGTTCCCATGCAGGGAACACTGAAGCTTTCTTT
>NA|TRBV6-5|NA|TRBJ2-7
CASSYSNEQYF
TGTGCCAGCAGTTACTCGAACGAGCAGTACTTC
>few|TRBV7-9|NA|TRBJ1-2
CASSKESGNYGYTF
TGTGCCAGCAGCAAAGAATCAGGGAACTATGGCTACACCTTC
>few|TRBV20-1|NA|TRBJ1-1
CSARDQKNTEAFF
TGCAGTGCTAGAGATCAGAAGAACACTGAAGCTTTCTTT
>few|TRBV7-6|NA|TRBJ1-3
CASSLGVTGNTIYF
TGTGCCAGCAGCTTGGGGGTGACTGGAAACACCATATATTTT
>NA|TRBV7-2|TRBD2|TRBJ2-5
CASSTWTSGGVETQYF
TGTGCCAGCAGCACCTGGACTAGCGGGGGGGTAGAGACCCAGTACTTC
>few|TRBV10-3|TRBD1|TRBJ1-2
CAISEPGTDTYGYTF
TGTGCCATCAGTGAGCCGGGGACAGACACTTATGGCTACACCTTC
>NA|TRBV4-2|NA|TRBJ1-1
CASSQVATGNTEAFF
TGTGCCAGCAGCCAAGTGGCGACGGGGAACACTGAAGCTTTCTTT
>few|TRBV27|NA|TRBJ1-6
CASSFYRESPLHF
TGTGCCAGCAGTTTCTACAGGGAGTCACCCCTCCACTTT
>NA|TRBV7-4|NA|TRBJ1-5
CASNSPGGVARPQHF
TGTGCCAGCAACTCCCCGGGGGGGGTTGCTCGGCCCCAGCATTTT
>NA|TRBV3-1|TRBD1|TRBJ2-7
CASSPWTGSSYEQYF
TGTGCCAGCAGCCCGTGGACAGGGAGCTCCTACGAGCAGTACTTC
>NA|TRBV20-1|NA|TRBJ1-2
CSVGTFRNYGYTF
TGCAGTGTAGGGACATTCAGAAACTATGGCTACACCTTC
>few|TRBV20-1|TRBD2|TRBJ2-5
CSATGTSGGGGQETQYF
TGCAGTGCAACCGGGACTAGCGGGGGCGGCGGGCAAGAGACCCAGTACTTC
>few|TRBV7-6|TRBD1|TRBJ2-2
CASSSGQGENTGELFF
TGTGCCAGCAGCTCGGGACAGGGAGAGAACACCGGGGAGCTGTTTTTT
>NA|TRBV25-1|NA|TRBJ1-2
CASSGMDRRNGYTF
TGTGCCAGCAGTGGAATGGACAGACGGAATGGCTACACCTTC
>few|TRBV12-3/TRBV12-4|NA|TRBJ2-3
CASSLTETDTQYF
TGTGCCAGCAGTTTGACAGAGACAGATACGCAGTATTTT
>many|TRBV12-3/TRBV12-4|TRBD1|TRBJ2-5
CASSSRSRDRGRTQYF
TGTGCCAGCAGTTCCAGGTCCCGGGACAGGGGGCGGACCCAGTACTTC
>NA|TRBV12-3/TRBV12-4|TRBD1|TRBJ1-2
CASTRTGGYGYTF
TGTGCCAGCACCCGGACAGGGGGCTATGGCTACACCTTC
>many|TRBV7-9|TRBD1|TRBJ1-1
CASSHDRVTEAFF
TGTGCCAGCAGTCATGACAGGGTAACTGAAGCTTTCTTT
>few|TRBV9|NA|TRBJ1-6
CASSGYGISPLHF
TGTGCCAGCAGCGGCTACGGCATTTCACCCCTCCACTTT
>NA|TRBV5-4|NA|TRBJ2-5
CASSLEYGETQYF
TGTGCCAGCAGCTTGGAGTACGGAGAGACCCAGTACTTC